The 21 T cell receptor beta chains in this list originate from one sample, sequenced in a study of T-cell memory formation after mild COVID-19. TCRdb passed the 5' RACE reads through MiXCR, listing each CDR3 protein once. The repertoire includes hundreds of thousands of distinct CDR3 sequences, 8% to 9% of them detected once, and roughly 23% sits in the top ten. The sample taken for sequencing was PBMCs or a T cell subset sorted from them (not recorded which). These receptor sequences come from a man aged 18-30 years who had mild COVID-19 (a few samples of this study predate the infection). Cell type and time point are not known.

This clonotype was counted ten times or more. The rearrangement links TRBV7-2 to TRBJ2-1; TRBD2 aligns across 9 bases. The V segment lost 6 bases and the J segment 4 bases; nucleotides outside the gene matches: 7. CDR3 length: 15 residues. Per germline, CDR1 SGHTA and CDR2 FQGNSA. CDR3: CASSLTSGGYNEQFF. CDR3 nucleotide sequence: TGTGCCAGCAGTCTAACCAGCGGGGGGTACAATGAGCAGTTCTTC.

In this sample, this clonotype turned up a few times. V usage is TRBV15 and J usage is TRBJ2-1, with 10 bases aligning to TRBD1. This CDR3 comprises 14 residues. Trimming at V came to 9 bases and at J to 7 bases, leaving 9 bases not matched to a gene. Germline CDR1 and CDR2: LNHNV and YYDKDF (reference sequence). The CDR3 spells CATGPTGGYNEQFF. In DNA form, the CDR3 reads TGTGCCACTGGACCGACAGGGGGCTATAATGAGCAGTTCTTC.

This clonotype was picked up a small number of times. The rearrangement joins TRBV29-1 to TRBJ2-3, with 9 bases fitting TRBD1. CDR3 length equals 14 residues. Per the germline V gene, CDR1 is SQVTM and CDR2 is ANQGSEA. V lost 6 bases, J lost 3 bases, and 7 bases stayed unmatched. CDR3 in DNA: TGCAGCGTCGGGGGCGGACAGGGGACAGATACGCAGTATTTT. Encoded protein: CSVGGGQGTDTQYF.

This clonotype turned up a few times. Here the CDR3 reads CASSRTGGNEQFF. As DNA, the CDR3 is TGCGCCAGCAGCCGGACAGGGGGTAATGAGCAGTTCTTC. This rearrangement joins TRBV5-1 to TRBJ2-1; 10 bases line up with TRBD1. Germline V lookup: CDR1 SGHRS, CDR2 YFSETQ. J was trimmed by 7 bases and V by 4 bases; bases with no gene match: 2. The CDR3 runs to 13 residues.

This chain joins TRBV24-1 and TRBJ1-6, with no clear D. Germline V lookup: CDR1 KGHDR, CDR2 SFDVKD. Trimming stripped 6 bases from V and 10 bases from J, with 15 bases between. The CDR3 extends over 14 amino acids. The CDR3 reads CATSISRTASPLHF. CDR3 sequence (DNA): TGTGCCACCAGTATCAGCAGGACCGCATCACCCCTCCACTTT.

A few counts support this clonotype. This rearrangement joins TRBV5-1 to TRBJ2-2; a possible D gene is TRBD2 (5 bases). CDR3 size: 16 residues. Germline V gene lookup returns CDR1 SGHRS and CDR2 YFSETQ. V dropped 2 bases and J dropped 4 bases, with 15 bases sitting between them. The DNA of the CDR3 is TGCGCCAGCAGCTTTCGAATTCGGGCGGGCACCGGGGAGCTGTTTTTT. This encodes CASSFRIRAGTGELFF. The entire variable domain, with the rest obtained from reference TRBV5-1 and TRBJ2-2, is as follows: KAGVTQTPRYLIKTRGQQVTLSCSPISGHRSVSWYQQTPGQGLQFLFEYFSETQRNKGNFPGRFSGRQFSNSRSEMNVSTLELGDSALYLCASSFRIRAGTGELFFGEGSRLTVL.

This chain joins TRBV18 and TRBJ2-7; D perhaps matches TRBD1 (6 bases). V lost 0 bases, J lost 9 bases, and 12 bases lay in between. Germline-derived CDR1 and CDR2 are KGHSH and LQKENI. CDR3 length: 13 residues. The CDR3 is CASSPPAGAVQYF. The CDR3 bases are TGTGCCAGCTCACCACCCGCAGGGGCAGTGCAGTACTTC.

This clonotype was seen a handful of times. V usage is TRBV4-3 and J usage is TRBJ2-7; D call uncertain. CDR1 and CDR2 (germline): LGHNA, YSLEER. Between the trimmed V and J ends, which lost 4 bases and 4 bases, there was a span of 5 bases. The CDR3 spans 11 residues. The CDR3: CASSPPYEQYF. The CDR3 DNA reads as TGCGCCAGCAGCCCTCCTTACGAGCAGTACTTC.

This clonotype was seen many times. The rearrangement uses TRBV12-3 or TRBV12-4 and TRBJ1-2; no definite D call. V was shortened by 2 bases and J by 5 bases, with 6 bases between the two germline ends. The CDR3 length is 12 residues. CDR3: CASSLPPYGYTF. The CDR3 DNA is TGTGCCAGCAGTTTACCCCCTTATGGCTACACCTTC.

This chain connects TRBV12-3 or TRBV12-4 to TRBJ2-5, with D perhaps assigned TRBD1 or TRBD2 (5 bases each). Trimming removed 5 bases at V and 9 bases at J, with 13 bases between. This CDR3 is built from 12 residues. Written as DNA, the CDR3 is TGTGCCAGCAGTCGTGGGGGAGTGGCCCAGTACTTC. Residues: CASSRGGVAQYF.

This chain connects TRBV4-1 to TRBJ1-2, with D perhaps TRBD1 (6 bases). V was trimmed by 3 bases and J by 8 bases, leaving 22 bases between them. This CDR3 has 16 amino acids. Germline V gene lookup returns CDR1 MGHRA and CDR2 YSYEKL. CDR3: CASSHIHGGGRGGYTF. CDR3 nucleotide sequence: TGCGCCAGCAGCCACATACACGGTGGGGGCAGGGGAGGCTACACCTTC.

CDR3 sequence: CASSFQSNNSPLHF. CDR3 bases: TGTGCCAGCAGCTTCCAGTCTAATAATTCACCCCTCCACTTT. V is TRBV7-2 and J is TRBJ1-6; D is ambiguous. CDR1 SGHTA and CDR2 FQGNSA come from the germline V gene. With 3 bases removed from V and 5 bases from J, the gap between germline ends came to 8 bases. CDR3 length: 14 residues.

This clonotype was counted between two and nine times. The rearrangement uses TRBV12-3 or TRBV12-4 and TRBJ1-3; no clear D. V dropped 8 bases and J dropped 3 bases, with 2 bases sitting between them. This CDR3 comprises 10 residues. The CDR3 region is CASGGNTIYF. The CDR3 region has the DNA TGTGCCAGCGGTGGAAACACCATATATTTT.

To note about this clonotype: The junction differs from germline at one of its ends, possibly a read error. This sequence joins TRBV4-1 and TRBJ1-4; 10 bases are shared with TRBD1. The germline V gene encodes CDR1 MGHRA and CDR2 YSYEKL. This CDR3 has 16 residues. The CDR3 here is CASSPGQGTRREILFF. As DNA, the CDR3 is TGCGCCAGCTCGCCGGGACAGGGGACCCGCAGGGAAATACTGTTTTTT.

This clonotype was seen a few times. The chain is built from TRBV3-2 and TRBJ2-7. TRBV3-2 is termed a pseudogene. The CDR3 consists of 14 residues. The CDR3 spells CASSQGLFGDEQYF. The CDR3 bases are TGTGCCAGCAGCCAAGGACTGTTCGGGGACGAGCAGTACTTC.

J is TRBJ2-1 and V is TRBV7-3, with 8 bases aligning to TRBD2. V was clipped by 4 bases and J by 9 bases; unmatched bases: 11. Germline-derived CDR1 and CDR2 are SGHTA and FQGTGA. CDR3 size: 15 residues. As DNA, the CDR3 is TGTGCCAGCAGCTCCTTCGGGACTAGTGACAGTGAGCAGTTCTTC. It encodes CASSSFGTSDSEQFF.

V is TRBV27 and J is TRBJ1-3; no firm D call. The CDR3 is 12 amino acids. Germline V gives CDR1 MNHEY, CDR2 SMNVEV (reference sequence). Trimming cost V 8 bases and J 0 bases, with 5 bases left between them. CDR3 nucleotide sequence: TGTGCCAGCCCGTTCTCTGGAAACACCATATATTTT. Its protein product is CASPFSGNTIYF.

The chain combines TRBV5-1 with TRBJ1-1; no clear D. Trimming removed 4 bases from V and 5 bases from J, with 12 bases in between. The CDR3 loop spans 13 amino acids. Per germline, CDR1 SGHRS and CDR2 YFSETQ. The CDR3 is CASSQMDGTEAFF. The DNA of the CDR3 is TGCGCCAGCAGCCAGATGGACGGGACTGAAGCTTTCTTT.

At least ten counts were recorded for this clonotype. The CDR3 DNA follows: TGTGCCAGCAGCTTGACGCCGAGAACCACAGATACGCAGTATTTT. This codes for CASSLTPRTTDTQYF. J is TRBJ2-3 and V is TRBV5-4; D remains ambiguous. CDR1 and CDR2 from the germline V gene are SGHNT and YYREEE (reference sequence). The CDR3 extends over 15 amino acids. V lost 1 base and J 2 bases, leaving 11 bases between the germline ends.

This clonotype was counted only a few times. The rearrangement links TRBV20-1 to TRBJ1-2, with a possible D match to TRBD1 (6 bases). Germline-derived CDR1 and CDR2 are DFQATT and SNEGSKA (reference sequence). Between the trimmed V and J ends, which lost 0 bases and 3 bases, there was a span of 11 bases. The CDR3 runs to 14 residues. The CDR3 DNA reads TGCAGTGCTAGAGATGGGGGGCTGGACTATGGCTACACCTTC. Translated: CSARDGGLDYGYTF.

This clonotype was counted between two and nine times. The chain joins TRBV4-3 to TRBJ2-7, with TRBD1 as a possible D gene (5 bases). V was trimmed by 0 bases and J by 2 bases, leaving 17 bases between them. Per germline, CDR1 LGHNA and CDR2 YSLEER. The CDR3 is 17 residues long. The chain's CDR3 is CASSQDLPREKAYEQYV. CDR3 sequence (DNA): TGCGCCAGCAGCCAAGATCTCCCCAGGGAAAAGGCCTACGAGCAGTACGTC.